This T cell receptor (beta chain) was recovered during a study of molecular identifiers for immune sequencing clone quantification. Study-level results: In a background of under 1.3 million naive cells, spiked Jurkat TCR RNA from one cell was reportedly detectable. In CMV-specific effectors, clones above 20 copies held over 98% of molecules; naive, under 1%. Sizes of clones that are highly expanded could be underestimated (if identical TCR molecules share a barcode).

Of note for this clonotype: The antigen remains unidentified.

Previously described methods and listed TCR primers produced bulk TCR libraries. TCRdb re-analysed the PCR reads in MiXCR, keeping a single row per CDR3 protein. Of 70,000 to 90,000 distinct CDR3 sequences listed, around 20% are singletons. The CDR3 loop spans 15 amino acids. The V end lost 2 bases, the J end lost 1 base, and 11 bases lay between the germline ends. The germline V gene has CDR1 MGHRA and CDR2 YSYEKL. This TCR came from a human donor in good health. Some libraries in this study had Jurkat cell RNA spiked in. The chain is built from TRBV4-1 and TRBJ1-1, with a weak D call TRBD1 (6 bases). Material for sequencing was naive CD8+ T cells from blood, with Jurkat cell RNA spiked in. Subset meaning: FACS-sorted CD8+CD4-CCR7+CD45RA+ naive T cells. The CDR3 is CASSQQGGWNTEAFF. In nucleotides, the CDR3 is TGCGCCAGCAGCCAACAAGGGGGGTGGAACACTGAAGCTTTCTTT.